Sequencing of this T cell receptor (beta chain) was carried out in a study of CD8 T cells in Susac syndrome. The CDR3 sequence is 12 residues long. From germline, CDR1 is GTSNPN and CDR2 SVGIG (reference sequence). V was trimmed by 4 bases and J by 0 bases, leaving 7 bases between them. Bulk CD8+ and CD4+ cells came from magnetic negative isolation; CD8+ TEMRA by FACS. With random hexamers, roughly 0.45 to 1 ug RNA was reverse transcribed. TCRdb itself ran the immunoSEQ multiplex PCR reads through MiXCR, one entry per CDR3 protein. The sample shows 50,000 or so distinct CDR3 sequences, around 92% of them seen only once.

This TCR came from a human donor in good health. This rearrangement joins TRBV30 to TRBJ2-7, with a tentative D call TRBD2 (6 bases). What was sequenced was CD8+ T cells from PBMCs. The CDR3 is CAWTSDSYEQYF. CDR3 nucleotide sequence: TGTGCCTGGACTAGCGACTCCTACGAGCAGTACTTC.